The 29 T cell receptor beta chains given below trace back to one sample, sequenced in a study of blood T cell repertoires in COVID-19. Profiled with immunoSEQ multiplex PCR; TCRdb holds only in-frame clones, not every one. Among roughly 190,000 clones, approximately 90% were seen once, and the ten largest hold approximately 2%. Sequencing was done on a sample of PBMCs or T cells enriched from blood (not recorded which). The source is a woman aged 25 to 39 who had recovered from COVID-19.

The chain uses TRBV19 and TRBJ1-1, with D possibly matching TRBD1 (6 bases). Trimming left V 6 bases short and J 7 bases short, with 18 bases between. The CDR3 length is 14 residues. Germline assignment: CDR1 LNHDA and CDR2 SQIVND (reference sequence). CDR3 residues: CASSETGLSLEAFF. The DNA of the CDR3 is TGTGCCAGTAGCGAGACAGGCCTATCCCTTGAAGCTTTCTTT.

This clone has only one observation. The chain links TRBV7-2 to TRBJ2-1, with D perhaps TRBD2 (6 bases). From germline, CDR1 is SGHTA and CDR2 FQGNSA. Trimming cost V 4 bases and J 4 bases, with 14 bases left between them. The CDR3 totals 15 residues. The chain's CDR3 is CASSSPAGSYNEQFF. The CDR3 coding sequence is TGTGCCAGCAGCTCTCCAGCCGGGAGTTACAATGAGCAGTTCTTC.

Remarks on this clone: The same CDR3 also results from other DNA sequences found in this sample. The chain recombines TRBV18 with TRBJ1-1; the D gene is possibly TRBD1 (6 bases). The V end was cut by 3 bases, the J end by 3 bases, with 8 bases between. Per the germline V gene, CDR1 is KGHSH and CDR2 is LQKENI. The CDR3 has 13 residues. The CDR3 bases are TGTGCCAGCTCACCTAGACAGGACACTGAAGCTTTCTTT. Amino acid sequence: CASSPRQDTEAFF.

In DNA form, the CDR3 reads TGTGCCAGCAGCACTTGGTCAACGGTCGGGGGGGCGCCGGTCACCGGGGAGCTGTTTTTT. The encoded protein is CASSTWSTVGGAPVTGELFF. This chain joins TRBV13 and TRBJ2-2, with 8 bases lining up with TRBD2. With V trimmed by 5 bases and J by 4 bases, 21 bases remained unmatched. CDR1 PRHDT and CDR2 FYEKMQ come from the germline V gene (reference sequence). The CDR3 spans 20 residues.

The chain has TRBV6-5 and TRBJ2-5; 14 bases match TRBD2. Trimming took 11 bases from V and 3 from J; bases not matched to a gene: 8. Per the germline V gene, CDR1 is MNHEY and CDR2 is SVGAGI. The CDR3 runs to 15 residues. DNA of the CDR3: TGTGCCGGGGGACTAGCGGGAGTTGGGGAAGAGACCCAGTACTTC. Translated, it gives CAGGLAGVGEETQYF.

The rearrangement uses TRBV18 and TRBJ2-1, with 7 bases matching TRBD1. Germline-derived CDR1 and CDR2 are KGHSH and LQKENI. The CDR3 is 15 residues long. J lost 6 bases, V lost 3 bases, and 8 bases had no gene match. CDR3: CASSPNSGQLNEQFF. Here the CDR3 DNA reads TGTGCCAGCTCACCCAATTCGGGACAGCTCAATGAGCAGTTCTTC.

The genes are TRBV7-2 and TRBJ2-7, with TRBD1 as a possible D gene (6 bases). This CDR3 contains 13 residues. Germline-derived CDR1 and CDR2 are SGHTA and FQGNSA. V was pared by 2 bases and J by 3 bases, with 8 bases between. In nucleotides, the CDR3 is TGTGCCAGCAGCTTAAGGGGGAACTACGAGCAGTACTTC. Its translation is CASSLRGNYEQYF.

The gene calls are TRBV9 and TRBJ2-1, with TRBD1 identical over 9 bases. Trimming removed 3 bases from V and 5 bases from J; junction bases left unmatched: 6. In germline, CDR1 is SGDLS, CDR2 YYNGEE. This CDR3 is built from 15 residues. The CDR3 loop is CASSARDRDHNEQFF. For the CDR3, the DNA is TGTGCCAGCAGCGCCCGGGACAGGGATCACAATGAGCAGTTCTTC.

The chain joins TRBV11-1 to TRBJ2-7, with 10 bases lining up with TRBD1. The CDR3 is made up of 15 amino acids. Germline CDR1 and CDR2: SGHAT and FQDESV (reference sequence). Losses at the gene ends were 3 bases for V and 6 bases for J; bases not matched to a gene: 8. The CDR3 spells CASSLIRTGGREQYF. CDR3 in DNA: TGTGCCAGCAGCTTGATAAGGACAGGGGGTCGCGAGCAGTACTTC.

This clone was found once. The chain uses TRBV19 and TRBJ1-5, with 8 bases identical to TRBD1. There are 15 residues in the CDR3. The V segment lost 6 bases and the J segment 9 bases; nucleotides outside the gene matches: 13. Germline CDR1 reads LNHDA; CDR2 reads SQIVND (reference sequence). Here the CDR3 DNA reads TGTGCCAGTAGCCTGACAGGGGCCCTATCATGGCCCCAGCATTTT. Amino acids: CASSLTGALSWPQHF. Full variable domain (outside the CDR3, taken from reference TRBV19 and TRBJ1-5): DGGITQSPKYLFRKEGQNVTLSCEQNLNHDAMYWYRQDPGQGLRLIYYSQIVNDFQKGDIAEGYSVSREKKESFPLTVTSAQKNPTAFYLCASSLTGALSWPQHFGDGTRLSIL.

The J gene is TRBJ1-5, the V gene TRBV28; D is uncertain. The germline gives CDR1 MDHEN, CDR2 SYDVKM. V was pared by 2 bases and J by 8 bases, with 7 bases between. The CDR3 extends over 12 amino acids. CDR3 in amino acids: CASSLKPEPQHF. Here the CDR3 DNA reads TGTGCCAGCAGTTTAAAACCGGAGCCCCAGCATTTT.

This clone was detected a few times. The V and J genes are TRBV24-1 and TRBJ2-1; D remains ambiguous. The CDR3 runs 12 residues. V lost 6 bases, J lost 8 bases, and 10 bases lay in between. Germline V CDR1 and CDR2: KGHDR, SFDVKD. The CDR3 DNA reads TGTGCCACCAGTAACGAGTTGTATGAGCAGTTCTTC. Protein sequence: CATSNELYEQFF.

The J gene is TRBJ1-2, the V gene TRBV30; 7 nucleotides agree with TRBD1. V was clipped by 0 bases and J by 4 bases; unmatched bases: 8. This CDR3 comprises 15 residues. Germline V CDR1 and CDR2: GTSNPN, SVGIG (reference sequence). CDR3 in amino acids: CAWSVRETGPYGYTF. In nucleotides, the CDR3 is TGTGCCTGGAGTGTACGTGAGACAGGGCCCTATGGCTACACCTTC.

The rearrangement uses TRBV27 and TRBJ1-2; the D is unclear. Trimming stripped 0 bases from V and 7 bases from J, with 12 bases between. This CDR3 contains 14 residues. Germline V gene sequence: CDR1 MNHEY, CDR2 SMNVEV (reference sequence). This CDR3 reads CASSLSATNPGYTF. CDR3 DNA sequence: TGTGCCAGCAGTTTATCGGCGACAAATCCTGGCTACACCTTC.

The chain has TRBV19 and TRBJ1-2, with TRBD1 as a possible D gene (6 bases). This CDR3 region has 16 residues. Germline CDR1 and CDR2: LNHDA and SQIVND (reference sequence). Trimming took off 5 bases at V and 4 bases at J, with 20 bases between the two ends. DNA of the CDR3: TGTGCCAGTAGTTTCCGGACGGAGAAGGGGGTCTATGGCTACACCTTC. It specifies CASSFRTEKGVYGYTF.

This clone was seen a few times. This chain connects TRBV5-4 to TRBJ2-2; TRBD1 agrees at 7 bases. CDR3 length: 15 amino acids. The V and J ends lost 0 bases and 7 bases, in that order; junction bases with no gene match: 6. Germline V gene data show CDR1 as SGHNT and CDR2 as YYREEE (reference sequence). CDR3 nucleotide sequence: TGTGCCAGCAGCTTGGGTCAGGGGGTAAGCGGGGAGCTGTTTTTT. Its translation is CASSLGQGVSGELFF. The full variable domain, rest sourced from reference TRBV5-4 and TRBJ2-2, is ETGVTQSPTHLIKTRGQQVTLRCSSQSGHNTVSWYQQALGQGPQFIFQYYREEENGRGNFPPRFSGLQFPNYSSELNVNALELDDSALYLCASSLGQGVSGELFFGEGSRLTVL.

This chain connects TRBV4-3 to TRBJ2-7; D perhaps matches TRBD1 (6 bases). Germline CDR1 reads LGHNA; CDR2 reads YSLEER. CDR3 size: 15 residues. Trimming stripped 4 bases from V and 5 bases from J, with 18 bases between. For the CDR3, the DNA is TGCGCCAGCAGCCCGGCGATGGGGGCTCTAAACGAGCAGTACTTC. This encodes CASSPAMGALNEQYF.

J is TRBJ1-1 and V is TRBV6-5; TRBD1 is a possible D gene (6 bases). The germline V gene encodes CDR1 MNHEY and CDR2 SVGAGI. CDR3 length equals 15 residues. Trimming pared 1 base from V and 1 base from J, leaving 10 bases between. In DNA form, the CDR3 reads TGTGCCAGCAGTTACTACGGGACACCGAACACTGAAGCTTTCTTT. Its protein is CASSYYGTPNTEAFF.

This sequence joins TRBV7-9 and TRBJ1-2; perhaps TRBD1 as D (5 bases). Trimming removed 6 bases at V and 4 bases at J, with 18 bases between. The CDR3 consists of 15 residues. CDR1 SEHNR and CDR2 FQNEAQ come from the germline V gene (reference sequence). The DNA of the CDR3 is TGTGCCAGCAGTAACCAGGGAGGGGATAGCTATGGCTACACCTTC. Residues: CASSNQGGDSYGYTF.

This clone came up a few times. Here the CDR3 DNA reads TGTGCCAGCAGTTCCCACAGCGGGGGTTCCTACGAGCAGTACTTC. Translated: CASSSHSGGSYEQYF. This chain uses TRBV28 with TRBJ2-7; TRBD2 agrees at 8 bases. The V gene's germline CDR1 is MDHEN and CDR2 SYDVKM. The CDR3 covers 15 residues. The junction had 6 bases not matched to a gene; V was cut back by 4 bases and J by 1 base.

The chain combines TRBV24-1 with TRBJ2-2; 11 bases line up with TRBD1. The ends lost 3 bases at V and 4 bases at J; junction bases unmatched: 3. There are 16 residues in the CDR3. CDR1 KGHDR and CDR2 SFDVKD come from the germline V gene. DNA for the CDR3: TGTGCCACCAGTGATCCAGGACAGGGGGCCACCGGGGAGCTGTTTTTT. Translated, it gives CATSDPGQGATGELFF.

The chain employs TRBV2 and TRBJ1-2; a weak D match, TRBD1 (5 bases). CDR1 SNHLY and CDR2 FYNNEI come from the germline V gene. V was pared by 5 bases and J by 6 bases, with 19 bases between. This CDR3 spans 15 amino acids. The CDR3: CASSKGEGREDGYTF. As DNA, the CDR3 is TGTGCCAGCAGTAAAGGGGAGGGAAGGGAGGATGGCTACACCTTC.

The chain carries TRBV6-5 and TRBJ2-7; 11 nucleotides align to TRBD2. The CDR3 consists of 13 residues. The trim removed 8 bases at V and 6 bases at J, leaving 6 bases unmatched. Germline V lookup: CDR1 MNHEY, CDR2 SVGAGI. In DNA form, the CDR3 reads TGTGCCAGCGCGGGACTAGCGGACCTCGAGCAGTACTTC. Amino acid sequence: CASAGLADLEQYF.

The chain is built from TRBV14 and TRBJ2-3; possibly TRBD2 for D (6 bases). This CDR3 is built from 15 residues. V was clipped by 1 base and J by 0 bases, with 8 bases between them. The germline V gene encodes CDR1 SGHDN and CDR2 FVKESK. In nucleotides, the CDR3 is TGTGCCAGCAGCCAAGTCGGGGGTAGCACAGATACGCAGTATTTT. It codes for CASSQVGGSTDTQYF.

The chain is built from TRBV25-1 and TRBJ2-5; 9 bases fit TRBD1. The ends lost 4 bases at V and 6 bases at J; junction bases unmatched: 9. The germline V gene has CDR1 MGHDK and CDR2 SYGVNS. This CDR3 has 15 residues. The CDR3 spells CASSALPGQGQTQYF. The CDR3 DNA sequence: TGTGCCAGCAGTGCCCTCCCGGGACAGGGTCAGACCCAGTACTTC.

The DNA for the CDR3 is TGTGCCAGCAGCCGGGGGGAACCCGGGACAGGGTCTGGCTACACCTTC. It translates to CASSRGEPGTGSGYTF. The gene calls are TRBV11-3 and TRBJ1-2; 9 bases map to TRBD1. Trimming removed 5 bases from V and 7 bases from J; junction bases left unmatched: 14. Germline V CDR1 and CDR2: SGHNT, YENEEA. This CDR3 spans 16 amino acids.

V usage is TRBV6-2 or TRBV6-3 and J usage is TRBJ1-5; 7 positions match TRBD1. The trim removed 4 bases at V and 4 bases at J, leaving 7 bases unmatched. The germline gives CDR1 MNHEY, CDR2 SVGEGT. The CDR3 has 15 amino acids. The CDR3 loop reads CASSFMGQTNQPQHF. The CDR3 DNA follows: TGTGCCAGCAGTTTCATGGGACAGACAAATCAGCCCCAGCATTTT.

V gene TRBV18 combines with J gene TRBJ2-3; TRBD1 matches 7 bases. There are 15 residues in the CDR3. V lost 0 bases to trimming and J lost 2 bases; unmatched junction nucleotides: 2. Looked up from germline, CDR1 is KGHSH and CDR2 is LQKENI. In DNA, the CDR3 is TGTGCCAGCTCACCACCGGGACAGTCCACAGATACGCAGTATTTT. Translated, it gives CASSPPGQSTDTQYF.

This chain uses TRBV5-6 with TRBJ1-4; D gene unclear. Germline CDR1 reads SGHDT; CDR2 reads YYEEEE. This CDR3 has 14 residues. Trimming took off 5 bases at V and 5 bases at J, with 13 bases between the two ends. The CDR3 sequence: CASSYLAGNEKLFF. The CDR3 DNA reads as TGTGCCAGCAGTTATCTGGCGGGAAATGAAAAACTGTTTTTT.